Shown below are 30 T cell receptor beta chains from a single sample sequenced in a study of vaccination effects on CD4 cells after COVID-19 (dated by TCRdb to 2021 to 2024). The method behind the library was the immunoSEQ multiplex PCR assay. TCRdb took this table from immuneACCESS and kept in-frame rearrangements with V and J called. Such tables lack part of the clones; where checked against another copy, unresolved V genes explain under half of the gap, and the rest is unexplained. Within this sample are 45,000 to 65,000 clones, with 78% of them counted one time only. The ten largest clones represent 4.3% of the sample. After around ten days of culture, CD4+ T cells were isolated with the EasySep CD4+ T cell isolation kit. Each participant received two doses of an mRNA SARS-CoV-2 vaccine, either BNT162b2 or mRNA-1273. Their recognized antigens are unknown. The sample was CD4+ T cells from PBMCs cultured without peptide, taken after COVID-19 vaccination. These TCRs come from a human donor who received a COVID-19 vaccine.

The genes are TRBV10-3 and TRBJ1-3, with D perhaps matching TRBD1 (5 bases). The V gene lost 3 bases and the J gene lost 2 bases, with 11 bases spanning the gap. The CDR3 is 15 amino acids. Germline lookup yields CDR1 ENHRY and CDR2 SYGVKD. The CDR3 DNA reads TGTGCCATCAGTGATCCGTCGGGGGCTGGAAACACCATATATTTT. Protein: CAISDPSGAGNTIYF.

The genes are TRBV11-2 and TRBJ1-1; D remains unclear. Trimming removed 5 bases at V and 0 bases at J, with 16 bases between. The CDR3 has 16 residues. CDR1 is SGHAT and CDR2 is FQNNGV in the germline V gene. The CDR3 loop is CASSLGRANLNTEAFF. The CDR3 DNA is TGTGCCAGCAGCCTTGGGAGGGCCAACTTGAACACTGAAGCTTTCTTT.

V usage is TRBV4-2 and J usage is TRBJ2-1; tentatively, D is TRBD2 (5 bases). CDR1 and CDR2 (germline): LGHNA, YNFKEQ. The length of the CDR3 is 17 residues. Trimming shortened V by 0 bases and J by 1 base, and 13 bases separated the two germline ends. CDR3 sequence: CASSQDRLAVSYNEQFF. CDR3 in DNA: TGTGCCAGCAGCCAAGATAGGCTAGCTGTTTCCTACAATGAGCAGTTCTTC.

The chain uses TRBV24-1 and TRBJ1-1; D unclear. The CDR3 length is 13 residues. V lost 1 base, J lost 1 base, and 3 bases lay in between. Germline CDR1 KGHDR, CDR2 SFDVKD. The CDR3 region has the DNA TGTGCCACCAGTGATTTCGCGAACACTGAAGCTTTCTTT. Translated: CATSDFANTEAFF.

The V call is TRBV11-2, the J call TRBJ2-7; TRBD2 matches at 8 bases. The CDR3 length is 16 residues. The junction had 11 bases not matched to a gene; V was cut back by 1 base and J by 6 bases. Germline assignment: CDR1 SGHAT and CDR2 FQNNGV. The CDR3 DNA follows: TGTGCCAGCAGCTTAGCCCTGGGACTAGAACGGAGCGAGCAGTACTTC. It is translated as CASSLALGLERSEQYF.

In its sample, this clone was seen once. The chain uses TRBV4-1 and TRBJ2-1, with 10 bases matching TRBD2. Germline CDR1 reads MGHRA; CDR2 reads YSYEKL. This CDR3 has 19 residues. V trimming: 7 bases; J trimming: 8 bases; junction bases outside the gene matches: 23. The CDR3 sequence: CASTEKAESGRASEHEQFF. In DNA form, the CDR3 reads TGCGCCAGCACCGAAAAGGCAGAAAGCGGGAGGGCCTCGGAACATGAGCAGTTCTTC.

This clone has only a few counts. The chain employs TRBV6-5 and TRBJ2-2; D gene uncertain. V dropped 2 bases and J dropped 7 bases, with 8 bases sitting between them. The germline V gene encodes CDR1 MNHEY and CDR2 SVGAGI. The CDR3 is 13 residues long. CDR3 protein: CASSYEGVGELFF. The CDR3, as DNA: TGTGCCAGCAGTTACGAAGGCGTCGGGGAGCTGTTTTTT.

The chain recombines TRBV2 with TRBJ1-2; 7 nucleotides align to TRBD1. The J segment lost 5 bases and the V segment lost 4 bases, leaving 10 bases of the junction unmatched. Germline V gene lookup returns CDR1 SNHLY and CDR2 FYNNEI. This CDR3 has 15 amino acids. The CDR3: CASSGDRVLRYGYTF. CDR3 coding DNA: TGTGCCAGCAGTGGTGACAGGGTCCTTCGTTATGGCTACACCTTC.

V gene TRBV29-1 combines with J gene TRBJ2-1; TRBD1 agrees at 11 bases. Germline V gene lookup returns CDR1 SQVTM and CDR2 ANQGSEA. The CDR3 runs 13 residues. V trimming: 6 bases; J trimming: 9 bases; junction bases outside the gene matches: 7. In nucleotides, the CDR3 is TGCAGCGTGGGGGACAGGGGGTGGGGTGAGCAGTTCTTC. Translated, it gives CSVGDRGWGEQFF.

This clone was seen a few times. Here the CDR3 reads CASSLGGSQPQHF. The CDR3 nucleotides read TGTGCCAGCAGCTTAGGAGGCTCCCAGCCCCAGCATTTT. This chain connects TRBV7-2 to TRBJ1-5; D is unresolved. CDR1 and CDR2 (germline): SGHTA, FQGNSA. V shed 1 base and J shed 7 bases, with 8 bases lying between them. This CDR3 contains 13 residues.

The chain links TRBV18 to TRBJ1-2; 9 bases are shared with TRBD1. Germline trimming cut 3 bases from V and 5 bases from J; bases unmatched to any gene: 7. The V gene's germline CDR1 is KGHSH and CDR2 LQKENI. This CDR3 has 15 residues. CDR3 nucleotide sequence: TGTGCCAGCTCACCCTCGACAGGGGGGGATTATGGCTACACCTTC. This encodes CASSPSTGGDYGYTF.

The chain has TRBV30 and TRBJ2-5, with D possibly matching TRBD1 (5 bases). V was shortened by 3 bases and J by 5 bases, with 10 bases between the two germline ends. The length of the CDR3 is 12 residues. Germline assignment: CDR1 GTSNPN and CDR2 SVGIG (reference sequence). CDR3 region: CAWRQGRETQYF. The CDR3 bases are TGTGCCTGGAGGCAGGGTAGGGAGACCCAGTACTTC.

This clone has more than one count but fewer than ten. This sequence joins TRBV27 and TRBJ1-1, with a tentative D call TRBD1 (6 bases). Germline CDR1 MNHEY, CDR2 SMNVEV (reference sequence). The V and J ends lost 5 bases and 2 bases respectively, with 15 bases between them. CDR3 length equals 15 residues. DNA for the CDR3: TGTGCCAGCAGTCTCCGTGGGGGCTTCAACACTGAAGCTTTCTTT. It translates to CASSLRGGFNTEAFF.

The V call is TRBV12-3 or TRBV12-4, the J call TRBJ1-4; no definite D call. V dropped 1 base and J dropped 8 bases, with 5 bases sitting between them. This CDR3 spans 12 amino acids. In DNA, the CDR3 is TGTGCCAGCAGTTTAGGAGAGGAAAAACTGTTTTTT. Translating gives CASSLGEEKLFF.

The V call is TRBV4-2, the J call TRBJ2-3; D perhaps matches TRBD1 (6 bases). V gave up 3 bases and J gave up 4 bases, with 14 bases separating them. The CDR3 is 15 amino acids. In germline, CDR1 is LGHNA, CDR2 YNFKEQ. CDR3 sequence: CASSQQGFQADTQYF. The CDR3 bases are TGTGCCAGCAGCCAGCAGGGGTTTCAAGCAGATACGCAGTATTTT.

V gene TRBV5-4 combines with J gene TRBJ1-4, with D perhaps matching TRBD1 (6 bases). The CDR3 spans 15 residues. V dropped 0 bases and J dropped 7 bases, with 13 bases sitting between them. The germline CDR1 and CDR2 sequences are SGHNT and YYREEE (reference sequence). CDR3 loop: CASSLGSGASEKLFF. The CDR3 DNA reads TGTGCCAGCAGCTTGGGCTCAGGGGCGAGTGAAAAACTGTTTTTT.

This chain uses TRBV18 with TRBJ1-4, with D possibly being TRBD1 (5 bases). The CDR3 is 16 residues long. Germline lookup yields CDR1 KGHSH and CDR2 LQKENI. V was shortened by 3 bases and J by 2 bases, with 13 bases between the two germline ends. CDR3 in DNA: TGTGCCAGCTCACCCCTCCGACGGGGCACTAATGAAAAACTGTTTTTT. It is translated as CASSPLRRGTNEKLFF.

This clone was counted only a few times. This rearrangement joins TRBV6-5 to TRBJ2-7, with TRBD1 identical over 10 bases. CDR3 length equals 14 residues. CDR1 is MNHEY, CDR2 SVGAGI, per germline. Trimming took 6 bases from V and 5 from J; bases not matched to a gene: 7. CDR3 sequence: CASSRGQGRNEQYF. The CDR3, as DNA: TGTGCCAGCAGCCGGGGACAGGGGCGAAACGAGCAGTACTTC.

For this clone: At one of its ends the junction is not consistent with the germline gene, which may arise from a read error. The chain is built from TRBV7-7 and TRBJ2-5; weak D call: TRBD2 (6 bases). Germline V lookup: CDR1 SSHAT, CDR2 FNYEAQ (reference sequence). The CDR3 totals 20 residues. CDR3 in amino acids: CASSLSVRRGKRPGQETQYF. CDR3 bases: TGTGCTAGCAGCTTATCGGTCAGGAGGGGCAAGCGGCCCGGACAAGAGACCCAGTACTTC.

This clone was picked up a small number of times. V gene TRBV5-8 combines with J gene TRBJ2-3, with 8 bases identical to TRBD2. CDR3 length: 17 residues. Germline V gene lookup returns CDR1 SGHTS and CDR2 YDEGEE. Trimming removed 2 bases from V and 2 bases from J; junction bases left unmatched: 10. The chain's CDR3 is CASSFRSGGLTTDTQYF. The DNA for the CDR3 is TGTGCCAGCAGCTTTAGAAGCGGGGGCCTAACCACAGATACGCAGTATTTT.

This clone was recorded a few times. J is TRBJ1-3 and V is TRBV7-2; 11 bases map to TRBD1. CDR1 and CDR2 (germline): SGHTA, FQGNSA. The V gene end was trimmed by 2 bases and the J gene end by 2 bases; junction bases not matched to a gene: 5. The CDR3 contains 17 residues. The CDR3 loop reads CASSLLPDRGPGNTIYF. CDR3 DNA: TGTGCCAGCAGCTTATTACCGGACAGGGGGCCTGGAAACACCATATATTTT. The full variable domain, completed using reference TRBV7-2 and TRBJ1-3, is GAGVSQSPSNKVTEKGKDVELRCDPISGHTALYWYRQSLGQGLEFLIYFQGNSAPDKSGLPSDRFSAERTGGSVSTLTIQRTQQEDSAVYLCASSLLPDRGPGNTIYFGEGSWLTVV.

The chain links TRBV5-6 to TRBJ1-4; D is uncertain. Looked up from germline, CDR1 is SGHDT and CDR2 is YYEEEE. V dropped 3 bases and J dropped 5 bases, with 14 bases sitting between them. The CDR3 is 15 amino acids. The CDR3 DNA sequence: TGTGCCAGCAGCTCCGTGGAGTTTCAAAATGAAAAACTGTTTTTT. Protein: CASSSVEFQNEKLFF. Using reference TRBV5-6 and TRBJ1-4 for the parts outside the CDR3, the full variable domain is DAGVTQSPTHLIKTRGQQVTLRCSPKSGHDTVSWYQQALGQGPQFIFQYYEEEERQRGNFPDRFSGHQFPNYSSELNVNALLLGDSALYLCASSSVEFQNEKLFFGSGTQLSVL.

The rearrangement joins TRBV2 to TRBJ1-5, with 7 bases fitting TRBD1. This CDR3 has 15 amino acids. The ends lost 5 bases at V and 0 bases at J; junction bases unmatched: 4. CDR1 SNHLY and CDR2 FYNNEI come from the germline V gene. CDR3 amino acids: CASSTQGNSNQPQHF. The CDR3 coding sequence is TGTGCCAGCAGTACACAGGGGAATAGCAATCAGCCCCAGCATTTT.

The chain uses TRBV19 and TRBJ1-1; TRBD1 aligns across 11 bases. CDR1 is LNHDA, CDR2 SQIVND, per germline (reference sequence). V lost 6 bases to trimming and J lost 4 bases; unmatched junction nucleotides: 10. The CDR3 has 16 amino acids. This CDR3 is CASSPRTGGASTEAFF. The CDR3 coding sequence is TGTGCCAGTAGCCCCCGGACAGGGGGCGCGTCCACTGAAGCTTTCTTT.

The chain couples TRBV30 to TRBJ2-5; TRBD2 is a possible D gene (6 bases). The CDR3 spans 11 residues. The germline V gene has CDR1 GTSNPN and CDR2 SVGIG (reference sequence). V was shortened by 5 bases and J by 6 bases, with 10 bases between the two germline ends. The CDR3: CAWGGAKTQYF. The CDR3, as DNA: TGTGCCTGGGGAGGGGCAAAGACCCAGTACTTC.

The chain carries TRBV20-1 and TRBJ2-3; TRBD2 agrees at 11 bases. In germline, CDR1 is DFQATT, CDR2 SNEGSKA (reference sequence). Germline trimming cut 3 bases from V and 4 bases from J; bases unmatched to any gene: 12. CDR3 size: 17 residues. The CDR3 sequence: CSASVLAGGPSSDTQYF. The CDR3 DNA follows: TGCAGTGCTAGTGTCTTAGCGGGAGGGCCCTCGTCAGATACGCAGTATTTT.

V usage is TRBV19 and J usage is TRBJ1-2; TRBD1 is a possible D gene (6 bases). CDR3 length: 15 residues. Trimming took off 1 base at V and 6 bases at J, with 15 bases between the two ends. In germline, CDR1 is LNHDA, CDR2 SQIVND (reference sequence). The CDR3 sequence is CASSIVRGKRHGYTF. The CDR3 nucleotides read TGTGCCAGTAGTATAGTAAGGGGGAAACGTCATGGCTACACCTTC.

V is TRBV12-5 and J is TRBJ1-1, with D hard to call. Germline CDR1 reads LGHNT; CDR2 reads FRNRAP. V lost 4 bases and J lost 5, with 8 bases in between. The CDR3 is 12 residues long. Written as DNA, the CDR3 is TGTGCTAGTGGTTGGGATTGGACTGAAGCTTTCTTT. This sequence encodes CASGWDWTEAFF.

DNA of the CDR3: TGCGCCAGCAGCCTAACAAGCGGGGGTACAGATACGCAGTATTTT. Protein sequence: CASSLTSGGTDTQYF. The chain uses TRBV5-1 and TRBJ2-3, with 8 bases lining up with TRBD2. Germline V gene sequence: CDR1 SGHRS, CDR2 YFSETQ. V lost 4 bases to trimming and J lost 3 bases; unmatched junction nucleotides: 7. The CDR3 extends over 15 amino acids.

The chain combines TRBV7-2 with TRBJ2-2, with 8 bases identical to TRBD2. Germline V gene sequence: CDR1 SGHTA, CDR2 FQGNSA. CDR3 length equals 15 residues. The V segment lost 3 bases and the J segment 5 bases; nucleotides outside the gene matches: 5. Written as DNA, the CDR3 is TGTGCCAGCAGCTTTCTAAGCGGGAGTACCGGGGAGCTGTTTTTT. It encodes CASSFLSGSTGELFF.